What follows are 31 T cell receptor beta chains derived from one specimen sequenced in a study of control samples from healthy donors and cancer patients. TCRdb's table, derived via immunoSEQ multiplex PCR, lists solely in-frame clones and lacks some. The sample includes around 55,000 clones, about 96% of them seen just once. The source material was blood. These receptors all come from a woman aged 18-29 years in good health.

The V and J genes are TRBV18 and TRBJ2-4; the D is unclear. The ends were cut back, 3 bases at V and 1 base at J, with 7 bases in the middle. This CDR3 contains 14 residues. The germline V gene encodes CDR1 KGHSH and CDR2 LQKENI. CDR3 in amino acids: CASSPLGAKNIQYF. DNA of the CDR3: TGTGCCAGCTCACCCCTAGGGGCCAAAAACATTCAGTACTTC.

The chain has TRBV19 and TRBJ2-1; TRBD2 might be the D (7 bases). Trimming pared 0 bases from V and 13 bases from J, leaving 16 bases between. Germline loops: CDR1 LNHDA, CDR2 SQIVND (reference sequence). The CDR3 is 14 amino acids. The DNA for the CDR3 is TGTGCCAGTAGTATAGATCGAGGGGGAGGGCACCAGTTCTTC. Amino acid sequence: CASSIDRGGGHQFF.

The V gene is TRBV9, the J gene TRBJ2-1; the D is unclear. V shed 0 bases and J shed 2 bases, with 9 bases lying between them. The CDR3 sequence is 15 residues long. Germline V gives CDR1 SGDLS, CDR2 YYNGEE. CDR3 region: CASSVAVLAYNEQFF. DNA of the CDR3: TGTGCCAGCAGCGTAGCCGTCCTGGCCTACAATGAGCAGTTCTTC.

The chain recombines TRBV5-6 with TRBJ2-2; no clear D. The CDR3 has 15 residues. Germline values: CDR1 SGHDT, CDR2 YYEEEE. With 4 bases removed from V and 6 bases from J, the gap between germline ends came to 16 bases. Here the CDR3 DNA reads TGTGCCAGCAGCGTGAATTGGATCGGCCCCGGGGAGCTGTTTTTT. Translated: CASSVNWIGPGELFF.

V gene TRBV6-4 combines with J gene TRBJ2-7; 7 bases align to TRBD1. The CDR3 totals 13 residues. CDR1 MRHNA and CDR2 SNTAGT come from the germline V gene. Germline trimming cut 6 bases from V and 3 bases from J; bases unmatched to any gene: 5. CDR3 in amino acids: CASSRDSNYEQYF. The CDR3 nucleotides read TGTGCCAGCAGCCGGGACAGTAACTACGAGCAGTACTTC.

The V and J genes are TRBV10-2 and TRBJ2-6; D is possibly TRBD1 or TRBD2 (6 bases each). The CDR3 is 16 amino acids. Germline V lookup: CDR1 WSHSY, CDR2 SAAADI. Trimming pared 3 bases from V and 4 bases from J, leaving 13 bases between. This CDR3 reads CASSDPGAYGANVLTF. CDR3 DNA sequence: TGCGCCAGCAGTGACCCGGGGGCGTACGGGGCCAACGTCCTGACTTTC.

V is TRBV10-1 and J is TRBJ2-5; no firm D call. This CDR3 region has 12 residues. V was cut by 2 bases and J by 5 bases, with 6 bases left in between. Germline CDR1 is WNHNN and CDR2 is SYGVQD (reference sequence). In nucleotides, the CDR3 is TGCGCCAGCAGTGAGGGTAGCGAGACCCAGTACTTC. It is translated as CASSEGSETQYF.

The chain is built from TRBV9 and TRBJ1-2, with D hard to call. Germline V gives CDR1 SGDLS, CDR2 YYNGEE. Trimming left V 4 bases short and J 5 bases short, with 18 bases between. The CDR3 length is 15 residues. DNA of the CDR3: TGTGCCAGCAGCCCACAAGGTGGGCAGGCTTATGGCTACACCTTC. As protein: CASSPQGGQAYGYTF.

V and J are TRBV5-6 and TRBJ1-1; 8 bases match TRBD1. V lost 0 bases, J lost 6 bases, and 7 bases stayed unmatched. Germline lookup yields CDR1 SGHDT and CDR2 YYEEEE. This CDR3 is 15 amino acids long. The CDR3 sequence is CASSLEQQGAAEAFF. The CDR3 bases are TGTGCCAGCAGCTTGGAGCAGCAGGGGGCAGCTGAAGCTTTCTTT.

This rearrangement joins TRBV7-9 to TRBJ2-3, with TRBD2 identical over 13 bases. Per germline, CDR1 SEHNR and CDR2 FQNEAQ (reference sequence). This CDR3 has 17 residues. After removal of 5 bases from V and 2 bases from J, the junction contained 7 bases not matched to a gene. The CDR3 DNA follows: TGTGCCAGCAGCCCGGGACTAGCGGGGAGGTCCACAGATACGCAGTATTTT. It codes for CASSPGLAGRSTDTQYF.

The CDR3 DNA reads as TGTGCCAGCAGCTTAACTCTGGGGGGCACTGAAGCTTTCTTT. Protein sequence: CASSLTLGGTEAFF. The rearrangement links TRBV11-2 to TRBJ1-1; D is perhaps TRBD1 (5 bases). The germline gives CDR1 SGHAT, CDR2 FQNNGV. The CDR3 runs to 14 residues. Trimming stripped 2 bases from V and 4 bases from J, with 11 bases between. The variable domain in full, completed from reference TRBV11-2 and TRBJ1-1, reads EAGVAQSPRYKIIEKRQSVAFWCNPISGHATLYWYQQILGQGPKLLIQFQNNGVVDDSQLPKDRFSAERLKGVDSTLKIQPAKLEDSAVYLCASSLTLGGTEAFFGQGTRLTVV.

This clone was seen only once. The chain links TRBV6-4 to TRBJ2-3; 8 bases are a match to TRBD1. The germline V gene has CDR1 MRHNA and CDR2 SNTAGT. This CDR3 has 15 residues. Trimming took 8 bases from V and 0 from J; bases not matched to a gene: 7. This chain's CDR3 is CASSDQGASTDTQYF. CDR3 nucleotide sequence: TGTGCCAGCTCGGATCAGGGGGCTAGCACAGATACGCAGTATTTT.

The DNA of the CDR3 is TGTGCCAGCTCACCCTACGGCACAGACAATGAGCAGTTCTTC. This translates into CASSPYGTDNEQFF. The chain has TRBV18 and TRBJ2-1; D is unresolved. Looked up from germline, CDR1 is KGHSH and CDR2 is LQKENI. The ends were cut back, 3 bases at V and 5 bases at J, with 11 bases in the middle. The CDR3 covers 14 residues. Full variable domain (remainder filled in from reference TRBV18 and TRBJ2-1): NAGVMQNPRHLVRRRGQEARLRCSPMKGHSHVYWYRQLPEEGLKFMVYLQKENIIDESGMPKERFSAEFPKEGPSILRIQQVVRGDSAAYFCASSPYGTDNEQFFGPGTRLTVL.

Written as DNA, the CDR3 is TGTGCCAGCAGCCAACAGGGCTATGGCTACACCTTC. Its protein product is CASSQQGYGYTF. This sequence joins TRBV6-5 and TRBJ1-2; the D gene is possibly TRBD1 (6 bases). Germline V gene lookup returns CDR1 MNHEY and CDR2 SVGAGI. The CDR3 totals 12 residues. V was cut by 6 bases and J by 4 bases, with 9 bases left in between.

The V call is TRBV5-1, the J call TRBJ2-7, with 7 bases lining up with TRBD1. CDR3 length equals 15 residues. The V gene end was trimmed by 2 bases and the J gene end by 0 bases; junction bases not matched to a gene: 5. Germline CDR1 SGHRS, CDR2 YFSETQ. The CDR3 here is CASSFGTETSYEQYF. Here the CDR3 DNA reads TGCGCCAGCAGCTTCGGGACAGAGACCTCCTACGAGCAGTACTTC.

This sequence joins TRBV4-1 and TRBJ1-4, with a weak D call TRBD1 (5 bases). The CDR3 is made up of 15 amino acids. V was clipped by 4 bases and J by 5 bases, with 14 bases between them. Germline CDR1 and CDR2: MGHRA and YSYEKL. The CDR3 DNA reads as TGCGCCAGCAGCCCCACCGCGACAGTAAATGAAAAACTGTTTTTT. This sequence encodes CASSPTATVNEKLFF.

This chain uses TRBV5-1 with TRBJ1-1; possibly TRBD1 for D (5 bases). The germline V gene encodes CDR1 SGHRS and CDR2 YFSETQ. Deletions cut 4 bases from V and 1 base from J, with 20 bases between. This CDR3 has 17 amino acids. The CDR3 reads CASSGGGWSDRNTEAFF. DNA for the CDR3: TGCGCCAGCAGCGGTGGGGGGTGGTCAGACAGGAACACTGAAGCTTTCTTT.

The chain recombines TRBV2 with TRBJ1-2; D possibly corresponds to TRBD1 (6 bases). Germline V CDR1 and CDR2: SNHLY, FYNNEI. V was cut by 6 bases and J by 8 bases, with 19 bases left in between. The CDR3 totals 14 residues. Here the CDR3 DNA reads TGTGCCAGCAGAGGACAGAGCTTTATATGGGGCTACACCTTC. Protein: CASRGQSFIWGYTF. Full variable domain (outside the CDR3, taken from reference TRBV2 and TRBJ1-2): EPEVTQTPSHQVTQMGQEVILRCVPISNHLYFYWYRQILGQKVEFLVSFYNNEISEKSEIFDDQFSVERPDGSNFTLKIRSTKLEDSAMYFCASRGQSFIWGYTFGSGTRLTVV.

V gene TRBV28 combines with J gene TRBJ1-2, with 7 positions matching TRBD1. CDR1 and CDR2 from the germline V gene are MDHEN and SYDVKM. CDR3 length: 15 residues. V shed 3 bases, J shed 4 bases, and the junction held 8 bases outside the gene matches. As DNA, the CDR3 is TGTGCCAGCAGTTTCTCGGGACAGACTCTCTATGGCTACACCTTC. Its protein product is CASSFSGQTLYGYTF.

This chain joins TRBV30 and TRBJ2-1; no firm D call. The length of the CDR3 is 13 residues. With 0 bases removed from V and 5 bases from J, the gap between germline ends came to 8 bases. Per germline, CDR1 GTSNPN and CDR2 SVGIG (reference sequence). CDR3 DNA: TGTGCCTGGAGTGTTTTGGGGAACAATGAGCAGTTCTTC. This gives the protein CAWSVLGNNEQFF.

V and J are TRBV7-8 and TRBJ2-5; 9 bases agree with TRBD1. Germline CDR1 is SGHVS and CDR2 is FQNEAQ. V was pared by 8 bases and J by 5 bases, with 6 bases of the junction left unmatched. The CDR3 is 13 residues long. CDR3 loop: CASRDRDSETQYF. CDR3 nucleotides: TGTGCCAGCCGGGACAGGGATTCGGAGACCCAGTACTTC.

As DNA, the CDR3 is TGTGCCAGCAGTTTGGGTACAGGGGCTTTTGGGGAGCTGTTTTTT. It yields the protein CASSLGTGAFGELFF. The J gene is TRBJ2-2, the V gene TRBV28, with TRBD1 matching 7 bases. The ends lost 3 bases at V and 8 bases at J; junction bases unmatched: 9. The CDR3 has 15 residues. In germline, CDR1 is MDHEN, CDR2 SYDVKM.

The chain has TRBV6-6 and TRBJ2-3, with TRBD1 as a possible D gene (6 bases). The CDR3 length is 13 residues. V was pared by 6 bases and J by 9 bases, with 16 bases between. Looked up from germline, CDR1 is MNHNY and CDR2 is SVGAGI (reference sequence). The CDR3: CASSPRDKSTQYF. The CDR3 coding sequence is TGTGCCAGCAGCCCCCGGGACAAAAGCACGCAGTATTTT.

The gene calls are TRBV10-3 and TRBJ1-5; D uncertain. Trimming removed 3 bases from V and 0 bases from J, with 3 bases in between. Germline V gene data show CDR1 as ENHRY and CDR2 as SYGVKD. This CDR3 comprises 13 residues. The chain's CDR3 is CAISEISNQPQHF. The CDR3 DNA reads as TGTGCCATCAGTGAAATTAGCAATCAGCCCCAGCATTTT.

V is TRBV9 and J is TRBJ2-3; D remains ambiguous. V gave up 9 bases and J gave up 0 bases, with 11 bases separating them. The CDR3 runs to 13 residues. The germline V gene has CDR1 SGDLS and CDR2 YYNGEE. The CDR3 sequence is CATTPPSTDTQYF. The CDR3, as DNA: TGTGCCACCACGCCTCCTAGCACAGATACGCAGTATTTT.

The chain joins TRBV9 to TRBJ2-3, with D unresolved. V gave up 3 bases and J gave up 1 base, with 12 bases separating them. The germline V gene has CDR1 SGDLS and CDR2 YYNGEE. The CDR3 extends over 15 amino acids. The CDR3 region is CASSEGNTGTDTQYF. CDR3 in DNA: TGTGCCAGCAGCGAGGGAAATACGGGCACAGATACGCAGTATTTT.

This clone has only one observation. The V and J genes are TRBV28 and TRBJ1-2; 8 bases match TRBD1. The V and J ends lost 7 bases and 5 bases, in that order; junction bases with no gene match: 12. Germline V CDR1 and CDR2: MDHEN, SYDVKM. CDR3 length: 15 amino acids. CDR3 DNA: TGTGCCAGCACCATAGGGACAGGTCAGCTGTATGGCTACACCTTC. Translated: CASTIGTGQLYGYTF.

The J gene is TRBJ2-3, the V gene TRBV4-3; D is unresolved. CDR1 and CDR2 (germline): LGHNA, YSLEER. V lost 2 bases to trimming and J lost 2 bases, with 5 bases between them. This CDR3 spans 13 amino acids. Here the CDR3 reads CASSQSFTDTQYF. CDR3 DNA: TGCGCCAGCAGCCAATCTTTCACAGATACGCAGTATTTT.

This rearrangement joins TRBV12-3 or TRBV12-4 to TRBJ1-1; D unclear. V shed 2 bases and J shed 3 bases, with 4 bases lying between them. CDR3 length: 12 amino acids. CDR3 bases: TGTGCCAGCAGTTTAACGGACACTGAAGCTTTCTTT. It specifies CASSLTDTEAFF.

This chain joins TRBV19 and TRBJ1-3, with 8 bases identical to TRBD1. Looked up from germline, CDR1 is LNHDA and CDR2 is SQIVND (reference sequence). CDR3 length: 16 amino acids. V shed 7 bases and J 0 bases; nucleotides not matched to a gene: 8. CDR3 DNA: TGTGCCAGTACCCGGACAGGGATATTCTCTGGAAACACCATATATTTT. It yields the protein CASTRTGIFSGNTIYF.

The rearrangement uses TRBV7-9 and TRBJ1-1; 9 bases are shared with TRBD1. The CDR3 runs to 14 residues. Per germline, CDR1 SEHNR and CDR2 FQNEAQ (reference sequence). Trimming took 5 bases from V and 5 from J; bases not matched to a gene: 6. Here the CDR3 reads CASSLSGQGTEAFF. DNA of the CDR3: TGTGCCAGCAGCCTATCGGGACAGGGAACTGAAGCTTTCTTT. Supplemented by reference TRBV7-9 and TRBJ1-1, the full variable domain reads DTGVSQNPRHKITKRGQNVTFRCDPISEHNRLYWYRQTLGQGPEFLTYFQNEAQLEKSRLLSDRFSAERPKGSFSTLEIQRTEQGDSAMYLCASSLSGQGTEAFFGQGTRLTVV.